The clone carrying this TCR beta chain has a single count. Its antigen is unknown. There are 13 residues in the CDR3. V was pared by 7 bases and J by 6 bases, with 13 bases between. Germline V gene sequence: CDR1 SGHRS, CDR2 YFSETQ. The investigators sampled blood at baseline, at cycle 4 day 1, and at cycle 7 day 1. This table comes from immunoSEQ multiplex PCR, and its TCRdb copy is limited to in-frame clones, with some not included. This sample has some 65,000 clones, with around 86% found just once. The data are from a study of OX40 agonist ivuxolimab in advanced cancers. Study conclusions and caveats: On average, a greater number of expanded clones characterised CD8+ T cells relative to CD4+. Some nonresponders likewise displayed low normalized T-cell clonal expansion. It was not determined which antigens were specifically recognized by the peripheral T cells that had undergone clonal expansion.

The sample consisted of CD4+ or CD8+ T cells sorted from blood, taken in a trial of the OX40 agonist ivuxolimab. The clonotype originates from an adult with an advanced solid tumor such as melanoma, head and neck, liver or kidney cancer. The V and J genes are TRBV5-1 and TRBJ2-2; D is uncertain. In DNA, the CDR3 is TGCGCCAGCGGTCAGTACGGAGCCGGGGAGCTGTTTTTT. It specifies CASGQYGAGELFF.